The 10 T cell receptor beta chains below come from one sample, sequenced in a study of PD-1 blockade in classical Hodgkin lymphoma. The protocol was immunoSEQ multiplex PCR, while the TCRdb copy is restricted to in-frame clones and leaves out a portion. The table has approximately 6,600 clones, around 57% seen once; the top ten hold nearly 15%. Every one of the patients relapsed after autologous stem cell transplantation (brentuximab vedotin exposure was variable). It was by magnetic negative selection that CD8+ T cells were isolated from thawed PBMCs. This specimen consisted of CD8+ T cells from blood, obtained at baseline. These receptors were taken from a human donor with classical Hodgkin lymphoma.

CDR3 sequence (DNA): TGTGCCAGCAGCTTAGAAGGCAGGGTTTCCTACAATGAGCAGTTCTTC. Translated: CASSLEGRVSYNEQFF. The chain uses TRBV7-2 and TRBJ2-1; TRBD1 is a possible D gene (5 bases). Germline CDR1 and CDR2: SGHTA and FQGNSA. Trimming removed 1 base at V and 1 base at J, with 11 bases between. The CDR3 spans 16 residues.

J is TRBJ2-7 and V is TRBV7-8; the D call may be TRBD1 or TRBD2 (6 bases each). V was shortened by 1 base and J by 5 bases, with 15 bases between the two germline ends. This CDR3 is 15 amino acids long. Looked up from germline, CDR1 is SGHVS and CDR2 is FQNEAQ. In DNA, the CDR3 is TGTGCCAGCAGCTTAGAGGGGGGAATGGCCGACGAGCAGTACTTC. Translating it yields CASSLEGGMADEQYF. Looking up the rest from reference TRBV7-8 and TRBJ2-7 gives the full variable domain: GAGVSQSPRYKVAKRGQDVALRCDPISGHVSLFWYQQALGQGPEFLTYFQNEAQLDKSGLPSDRFFAERPEGSVSTLKIQRTQQEDSAVYLCASSLEGGMADEQYFGPGTRLTVT.

By sample fraction, this clone is medium-sized. The chain is built from TRBV27 and TRBJ1-5; D possibly corresponds to TRBD1 (5 bases). Germline V gene data show CDR1 as MNHEY and CDR2 as SMNVEV (reference sequence). The CDR3 has 15 amino acids. Trimming cost V 6 bases and J 0 bases, with 12 bases left between them. CDR3 in DNA: TGTGCCAGCAGGGTTCAGGGATATAGCAATCAGCCCCAGCATTTT. It translates to CASRVQGYSNQPQHF.

This clone was counted only a few times. The chain links TRBV4-2 to TRBJ2-7; D remains unclear. V was clipped by 4 bases and J by 2 bases, with 9 bases between them. Germline values: CDR1 LGHNA, CDR2 YNFKEQ. CDR3 length: 13 residues. The CDR3 bases are TGTGCCAGCAGCCCCCGAGCTCCCTACGAGCAGTACTTC. Residues: CASSPRAPYEQYF.

Only a few counts were recorded for this clone. The chain recombines TRBV11-2 with TRBJ2-7, with 8 bases aligning to TRBD1. Germline CDR1 SGHAT, CDR2 FQNNGV. J was trimmed by 4 bases and V by 5 bases; bases with no gene match: 7. The CDR3 runs 14 residues. The CDR3: CASSTGQGGYEQYF. For the CDR3, the DNA is TGTGCCAGCAGCACTGGACAGGGCGGGTACGAGCAGTACTTC.

This clone was counted between two and nine times. The gene calls are TRBV7-3 and TRBJ1-2; 8 bases fit TRBD1. The CDR3 has 15 residues. The trim removed 4 bases at V and 4 bases at J, leaving 8 bases unmatched. From germline, CDR1 is SGHTA and CDR2 FQGTGA. In nucleotides, the CDR3 is TGTGCCAGCAGCTCCTCCGGGACAGGCCTCTATGGCTACACCTTC. It specifies CASSSSGTGLYGYTF.

The gene calls are TRBV28 and TRBJ1-5, with D hard to call. Germline V lookup: CDR1 MDHEN, CDR2 SYDVKM. Trimming stripped 6 bases from V and 2 bases from J, with 17 bases between. CDR3 length: 16 residues. CDR3 region: CASRQTWVFGNQPQHF. For the CDR3, the DNA is TGTGCCAGCAGGCAAACTTGGGTGTTTGGCAATCAGCCCCAGCATTTT.

The genes are TRBV7-2 and TRBJ2-5, with a possible D match to TRBD2 (5 bases). The J call is uncertain, as TRBJ2-7 better fits the DNA end. Germline V gene sequence: CDR1 SGHTA, CDR2 FQGNSA. The CDR3 has 16 residues. The CDR3 bases are TGTGCCAGCAGCACGTACGGTATCCAGCGGACCTACGAGCAGTACTTC. This gives the protein CASSTYGIQRTYEQYF.

This clone was seen a single time. Other DNA sequences in the sample encode the same CDR3. This CDR3 is CSVGYTDTQYF. For the CDR3, the DNA is TGCAGCGTTGGCTACACAGATACGCAGTATTTT. V is TRBV29-1 and J is TRBJ2-3; D is uncertain. V dropped 4 bases and J dropped 2 bases, with 4 bases sitting between them. There are 11 residues in the CDR3. Germline V gives CDR1 SQVTM, CDR2 ANQGSEA.

The rearrangement uses TRBV13 and TRBJ1-1, with D maybe TRBD1 (6 bases). The V gene's germline CDR1 is PRHDT and CDR2 FYEKMQ (reference sequence). The V gene lost 5 bases and the J gene lost 7 bases, with 14 bases spanning the gap. The CDR3 is 13 amino acids. The CDR3 sequence: CASSQTGPYEAFF. The CDR3 nucleotides are TGTGCCAGCAGCCAAACAGGGCCCTATGAAGCTTTCTTT.